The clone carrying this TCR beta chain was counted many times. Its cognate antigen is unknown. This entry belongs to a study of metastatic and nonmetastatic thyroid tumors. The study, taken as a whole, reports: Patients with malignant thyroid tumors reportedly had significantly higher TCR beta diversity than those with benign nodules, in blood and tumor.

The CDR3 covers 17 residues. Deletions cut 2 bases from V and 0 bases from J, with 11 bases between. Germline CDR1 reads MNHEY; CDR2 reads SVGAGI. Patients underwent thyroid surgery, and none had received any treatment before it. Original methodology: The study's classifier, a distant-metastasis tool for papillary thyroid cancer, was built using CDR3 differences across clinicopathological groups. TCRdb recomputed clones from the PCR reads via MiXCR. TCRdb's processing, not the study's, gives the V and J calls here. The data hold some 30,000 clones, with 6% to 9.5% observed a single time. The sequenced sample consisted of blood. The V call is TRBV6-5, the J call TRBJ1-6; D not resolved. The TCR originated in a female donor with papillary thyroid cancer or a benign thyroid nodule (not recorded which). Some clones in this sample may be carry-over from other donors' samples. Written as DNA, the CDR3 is TGTGCCAGCAGTTACGGTCGGTTAAGCTCCTATAATTCACCCCTCCACTTT. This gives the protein CASSYGRLSSYNSPLHF.